The sequence of this T cell receptor (beta chain) was determined in a study of OX40 agonist ivuxolimab in advanced cancers. Across the study: Prior anti-PD-1, anti-PD-L1 or anti-CTLA-4 therapy did not bar entry, and around 39% had some.

Trimming left V 0 bases short and J 5 bases short, with 4 bases between. The CDR3 spans 12 residues. Germline CDR1 reads MNHEY; CDR2 reads SMNVEV (reference sequence). The study, taken as a whole, reports: Researchers did not establish what antigens the expanded peripheral T cells target. Partial responders at 0.1-3.0 mg/kg showed near-lowest clonal expansion.

Only in-frame clones appear in the TCRdb table, and some are missing; sequencing was by immunoSEQ multiplex PCR. The sample includes nearly 50,000 clones, about nine tenths seen only once; the top ten take roughly 6.2%. A word on this clone: Its target is not known.

The input for sequencing was CD4+ or CD8+ T cells sorted from blood, taken in a trial of the OX40 agonist ivuxolimab. The receptor's source is an adult with an advanced solid tumor such as melanoma, head and neck, liver or kidney cancer. The chain combines TRBV27 with TRBJ1-1; D uncertain. CDR3 in DNA: TGTGCCAGCAGTTTATCAGGTACTGAAGCTTTCTTT. Its translation is CASSLSGTEAFF.